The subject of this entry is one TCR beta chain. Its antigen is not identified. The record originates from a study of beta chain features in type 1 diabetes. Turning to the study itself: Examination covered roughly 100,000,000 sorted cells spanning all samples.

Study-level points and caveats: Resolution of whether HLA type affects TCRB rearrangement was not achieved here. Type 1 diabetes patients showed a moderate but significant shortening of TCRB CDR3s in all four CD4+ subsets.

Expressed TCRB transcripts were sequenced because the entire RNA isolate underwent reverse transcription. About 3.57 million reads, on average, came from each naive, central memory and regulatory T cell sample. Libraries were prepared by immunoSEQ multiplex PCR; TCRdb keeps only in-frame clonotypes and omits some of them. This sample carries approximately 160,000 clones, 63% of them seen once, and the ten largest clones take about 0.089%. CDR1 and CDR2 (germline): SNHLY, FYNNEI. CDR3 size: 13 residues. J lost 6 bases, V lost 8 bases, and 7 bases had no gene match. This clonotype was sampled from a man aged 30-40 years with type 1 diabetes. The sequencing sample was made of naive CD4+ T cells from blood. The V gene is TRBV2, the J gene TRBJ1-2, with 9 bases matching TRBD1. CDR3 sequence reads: CASGGQGRDGYTF. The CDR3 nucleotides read TGTGCCAGCGGTGGACAGGGGAGGGATGGCTACACCTTC.